The present T cell receptor (beta chain) was sequenced within a study of shared clonotypes between healthy human individuals. The overall study: CD4 naive and memory got three plates each, CD8 naive two, CD8 memory one.

At a deep level, the assay was run. The authors split each subset's genomic DNA evenly across several immunoSEQ plates. Method: immunoSEQ multiplex PCR; TCRdb's copy keeps in-frame clones and lacks some. Of 2,500,000 or so clones in the sample, roughly 92% were seen once. This CDR3 is built from 15 residues. The germline V and J ends were trimmed by 1 base and 5 bases, with 11 bases remaining between them. Germline lookup yields CDR1 MDHEN and CDR2 SYDVKM. The chain links TRBV28 to TRBJ2-2; D might be TRBD1 or TRBD2, each matching 5 bases. Sequences were obtained from naive CD4+ T cells sorted from blood. Subset noted: CD45RA+ positively selected. The TCR originated in a man in his late teens or twenties in good health. The CDR3 region is CASSLYGTWTGELFF. CDR3 nucleotide sequence: TGTGCCAGCAGTTTATACGGGACCTGGACCGGGGAGCTGTTTTTT.